Listed here are 25 T cell receptor beta chains from one sample, sequenced in a study of blood T cell repertoires in COVID-19. Clones were sequenced by immunoSEQ multiplex PCR, and TCRdb holds only the in-frame ones, with some missing. Of roughly 160,000 clones in the sample, approximately 84% were seen once. The sample consisted of peripheral blood. Receptors were obtained from a man aged 18 to 30 with active or convalescent COVID-19.

This chain connects TRBV6-1 to TRBJ1-2; TRBD1 matches at 7 bases. The V gene's germline CDR1 is MNHNS and CDR2 SASEGT. V lost 0 bases, J lost 6 bases, and 4 bases stayed unmatched. This CDR3 has 14 amino acids. CDR3 sequence reads: CASSEADRVNGYTF. In nucleotides, the CDR3 is TGTGCCAGCAGTGAAGCTGACAGGGTGAATGGCTACACCTTC.

The V gene is TRBV19, the J gene TRBJ1-4; D gene ambiguous. The germline CDR1 and CDR2 sequences are LNHDA and SQIVND (reference sequence). V lost 6 bases and J 4 bases, leaving 9 bases between the germline ends. CDR3 length equals 13 residues. For the CDR3, the DNA is TGTGCCAGTAGGACGGGGTTTAATGAAAAACTGTTTTTT. Translated: CASRTGFNEKLFF.

This chain uses TRBV16 with TRBJ2-5; 11 bases align to TRBD2. The germline CDR1 and CDR2 sequences are KGHSY and FQNENV. V trimming: 4 bases; J trimming: 3 bases; junction bases outside the gene matches: 4. This CDR3 is built from 15 residues. This CDR3 is CASSPLGLAEETQYF. The CDR3 bases are TGTGCCAGCAGCCCCTTGGGACTAGCGGAAGAGACCCAGTACTTC.

This sequence joins TRBV30 and TRBJ1-5, with D perhaps matching TRBD1 (5 bases). CDR1 and CDR2 (germline): GTSNPN, SVGIG (reference sequence). V was clipped by 0 bases and J by 7 bases, with 16 bases between them. The CDR3 has 15 residues. CDR3 bases: TGTGCCTGGAGTGTCAGGGCCAGGGCCGGACAGCCCCAGCATTTT. It yields the protein CAWSVRARAGQPQHF.

The chain is built from TRBV28 and TRBJ2-3; TRBD1 is a possible D gene (6 bases). CDR3 length equals 13 residues. Germline CDR1 reads MDHEN; CDR2 reads SYDVKM. V was pared by 7 bases and J by 2 bases, with 10 bases between. The chain's CDR3 is CASIRQATDTQYF. In DNA, the CDR3 is TGTGCCAGCATTCGACAGGCCACAGATACGCAGTATTTT.

This clone was picked up a small number of times. The rearrangement uses TRBV30 and TRBJ2-5; tentatively, D is TRBD1 (6 bases). The CDR3 is made up of 14 amino acids. The germline V gene has CDR1 GTSNPN and CDR2 SVGIG (reference sequence). V lost 2 bases and J lost 5, with 15 bases in between. For the CDR3, the DNA is TGTGCCTGGAGTCTTACAGGGTCCGGCGAGACCCAGTACTTC. Its translation: CAWSLTGSGETQYF.

This chain connects TRBV18 to TRBJ2-1; TRBD1 agrees at 9 bases. V dropped 3 bases and J dropped 15; count of bases not matched to a gene: 6. Germline V gene lookup returns CDR1 KGHSH and CDR2 LQKENI. CDR3 size: 12 residues. The CDR3 sequence: CASSPTTGGLFF. CDR3 coding DNA: TGTGCCAGCTCACCCACTACAGGGGGCCTGTTCTTC.

This clone was counted between two and nine times. This chain connects TRBV6-1 to TRBJ2-7, with 10 bases identical to TRBD2. CDR1 is MNHNS, CDR2 SASEGT, per germline. Trimming took 1 base from V and 1 from J; bases not matched to a gene: 4. The CDR3 runs to 16 residues. The CDR3 spells CASSEEVAGGSYEQYF. CDR3 nucleotide sequence: TGTGCCAGCAGTGAAGAGGTAGCGGGAGGATCCTACGAGCAGTACTTC.

This chain uses TRBV6-5 with TRBJ2-1; perhaps TRBD2 as D (6 bases). Trimming took 6 bases from V and 10 from J, leaving 16 bases between them. The germline V gene has CDR1 MNHEY and CDR2 SVGAGI. The CDR3 is 13 amino acids. As DNA, the CDR3 is TGTGCCAGCAGCCTTCTAGCGAACCCGGAGCAGTTCTTC. Protein product: CASSLLANPEQFF.

V and J are TRBV2 and TRBJ2-7, with D tentatively TRBD2 (6 bases). The V and J ends lost 6 bases and 2 bases respectively, with 23 bases between them. The length of the CDR3 is 17 residues. Germline loops: CDR1 SNHLY, CDR2 FYNNEI. The DNA of the CDR3 is TGTGCCAGCAGCGCAGGGACTTTCAGGGTGAGAGCCTACGAGCAGTACTTC. This gives the protein CASSAGTFRVRAYEQYF.

The chain joins TRBV18 to TRBJ2-2, with D maybe TRBD1 (6 bases). Germline V CDR1 and CDR2: KGHSH, LQKENI. V was clipped by 3 bases and J by 4 bases, with 18 bases between them. This CDR3 has 17 amino acids. The CDR3 sequence is CASSPNPTGLGTGELFF. CDR3 DNA sequence: TGTGCCAGCTCACCCAACCCGACAGGTCTGGGCACCGGGGAGCTGTTTTTT.

The genes are TRBV5-5 and TRBJ2-1; a weak D match, TRBD1 (5 bases). The V end lost 4 bases, the J end lost 12 bases, and 20 bases lay between the germline ends. The CDR3 spans 14 residues. The germline V gene has CDR1 SGHKS and CDR2 YYEKEE (reference sequence). CDR3 sequence (DNA): TGTGCCAGCAGCCTCGCCTCGTGGGGCTCGGTGCAGTTCTTC. Its translation is CASSLASWGSVQFF.

This clone was seen only once. The rearrangement uses TRBV20-1 and TRBJ1-2; TRBD1 aligns across 8 bases. Germline values: CDR1 DFQATT, CDR2 SNEGSKA (reference sequence). CDR3 length: 11 amino acids. The V segment lost 4 bases and the J segment 8 bases; nucleotides outside the gene matches: 3. The CDR3 coding sequence is TGCAGTGCTACAGACAGGGGCGGCTACACCTTC. This codes for CSATDRGGYTF.

The V and J genes are TRBV7-8 and TRBJ1-1; maybe TRBD1 (6 bases). The germline V and J ends were trimmed by 0 bases and 2 bases, with 19 bases remaining between them. This CDR3 comprises 18 residues. Germline V CDR1 and CDR2: SGHVS, FQNEAQ. The DNA of the CDR3 is TGTGCCAGCAGCTTAGCCAAATATAGGACAGATAAAAACACTGAAGCTTTCTTT. Its translation is CASSLAKYRTDKNTEAFF.

J is TRBJ2-5 and V is TRBV18, with D tentatively TRBD1 (6 bases). CDR1 and CDR2 from the germline V gene are KGHSH and LQKENI. The ends were cut back, 3 bases at V and 3 bases at J, with 8 bases in the middle. The CDR3 loop spans 13 amino acids. The CDR3 spells CASSPTGKETQYF. The CDR3 DNA reads as TGTGCCAGCTCACCGACAGGAAAAGAGACCCAGTACTTC.

The genes are TRBV15 and TRBJ1-2; perhaps TRBD1 as D (6 bases). Trimming pared 0 bases from V and 8 bases from J, leaving 13 bases between. Germline CDR1 reads LNHNV; CDR2 reads YYDKDF (reference sequence). This CDR3 has 14 amino acids. The CDR3 loop reads CATSRDRTVLGYTF. The CDR3 region has the DNA TGTGCCACCAGCAGAGATCGGACAGTGTTAGGCTACACCTTC.

The genes are TRBV5-1 and TRBJ1-2, with D maybe TRBD1 (6 bases). Germline V gives CDR1 SGHRS, CDR2 YFSETQ. The V gene lost 0 bases and the J gene lost 4 bases, with 10 bases spanning the gap. The CDR3 has 14 residues. The CDR3 protein is CASSLDRVGYGYTF. The DNA of the CDR3 is TGCGCCAGCAGCTTGGACAGGGTTGGCTATGGCTACACCTTC.

This clone was observed once. The chain recombines TRBV7-6 with TRBJ1-1; 11 bases match TRBD1. J gave up 5 bases and V 5 bases, and 10 bases lay outside the gene matches. The CDR3 has 16 residues. Germline CDR1 and CDR2: SGHVS and FNYEAQ. The CDR3 loop reads CASSRIGTGGWTEAFF. In DNA form, the CDR3 reads TGTGCCAGCAGCCGCATTGGGACAGGGGGGTGGACTGAAGCTTTCTTT.

The rearrangement joins TRBV7-3 to TRBJ2-6, with a tentative D call TRBD2 (5 bases). CDR1 is SGHTA, CDR2 FQGTGA, per germline. CDR3 size: 16 residues. V gave up 1 base and J gave up 0 bases, with 7 bases separating them. CDR3 DNA sequence: TGTGCCAGCAGCTTAAACGGAGGCTCTGGGGCCAACGTCCTGACTTTC. This codes for CASSLNGGSGANVLTF.

The chain is built from TRBV19 and TRBJ2-3; D possibly corresponds to TRBD1 (6 bases). The CDR3 covers 14 residues. Germline V lookup: CDR1 LNHDA, CDR2 SQIVND (reference sequence). V was cut by 4 bases and J by 2 bases, with 10 bases left in between. CDR3 protein: CASSTTGITDTQYF. The CDR3 DNA follows: TGTGCCAGTAGTACTACAGGGATCACAGATACGCAGTATTTT.

V gene TRBV6-2 or TRBV6-3 combines with J gene TRBJ1-2; D is unclear. CDR3 length: 15 amino acids. V lost 2 bases and J 0 bases, leaving 10 bases between the germline ends. CDR1 MNHEY and CDR2 SVGEGT come from the germline V gene. The CDR3, as DNA: TGTGCCAGCAGTTACGCGGGCCTAGCTAACTATGGCTACACCTTC. This translates into CASSYAGLANYGYTF.

CDR3 in DNA: TGTGCCAGCAGCTTTAACCTCCGGACAGGGGACTATGGCTACACCTTC. Translation gives CASSFNLRTGDYGYTF. The genes are TRBV11-2 and TRBJ1-2; 9 nucleotides match TRBD1. Germline trimming cut 3 bases from V and 3 bases from J; bases unmatched to any gene: 8. Germline CDR1 and CDR2: SGHAT and FQNNGV. The CDR3 covers 16 residues.

The J gene is TRBJ1-5, the V gene TRBV5-1; D unclear. Trimming left V 4 bases short and J 6 bases short, with 14 bases between. Germline CDR1 and CDR2: SGHRS and YFSETQ. The CDR3 consists of 14 residues. The CDR3 DNA is TGCGCCAGCAGCCCGGACGAGGGTAGTCAGCCCCAGCATTTT. Its translation is CASSPDEGSQPQHF.

In this sample, this clone turned up a few times. The rearrangement uses TRBV11-2 and TRBJ1-1; possibly TRBD1 for D (6 bases). Germline V gene sequence: CDR1 SGHAT, CDR2 FQNNGV. The V and J ends lost 3 bases and 5 bases respectively, with 10 bases between them. The CDR3 has 13 amino acids. CDR3 sequence: CASSFRGRTEAFF. For the CDR3, the DNA is TGTGCCAGCAGCTTCAGGGGTCGGACTGAAGCTTTCTTT.

This clone has only a few counts. The chain is built from TRBV6-5 and TRBJ1-6; the match to TRBD1 covers 7 bases. This CDR3 has 14 amino acids. Trimming took 7 bases from V and 13 from J; bases not matched to a gene: 13. CDR1 and CDR2 from the germline V gene are MNHEY and SVGAGI. The CDR3 DNA reads as TGTGCCAGCAAACAGACAGGGCCCTTTTCGCCCCTCCACTTT. This gives the protein CASKQTGPFSPLHF.